This entry lists 4 T cell receptor beta chains sequenced from one sample in a study of shared clonotypes between healthy human individuals. Sequencing was performed with immunoSEQ multiplex PCR; in TCRdb, only in-frame clones are kept and a portion is missing. The sample has hundreds of thousands of clones; around three quarters are singletons. Source material: PBMCs. These receptors were obtained from a woman between 40 and 55 years old in good health. Some clones in this sample may be carry-over from other donors' samples.

This clone was counted a single time. This chain links TRBV11-2 with TRBJ1-5; D remains ambiguous. The CDR3 length is 13 residues. The V gene lost 5 bases and the J gene lost 11 bases, with 16 bases spanning the gap. Germline V gene data show CDR1 as SGHAT and CDR2 as FQNNGV. The CDR3 is CASSRSSPGTQHF. The CDR3 DNA follows: TGTGCCAGCAGCCGATCCAGCCCCGGGACCCAGCATTTT.

The chain carries TRBV10-3 and TRBJ1-4, with D possibly matching TRBD1 (5 bases). Trimming pared 0 bases from V and 10 bases from J, leaving 9 bases between. This CDR3 has 13 residues. Germline V gene data show CDR1 as ENHRY and CDR2 as SYGVKD. CDR3 amino acids: CAISESAGRKLFF. CDR3 DNA sequence: TGTGCCATCAGTGAGTCGGCAGGGAGAAAACTGTTTTTT.

In nucleotides, the CDR3 is TGTGCCAGCAGCGCCTCTGGACTAGCGGATAGCACAGATACGCAGTATTTT. Its protein product is CASSASGLADSTDTQYF. This chain joins TRBV9 and TRBJ2-3, with 10 bases identical to TRBD2. Germline CDR1 and CDR2: SGDLS and YYNGEE. The trim removed 3 bases at V and 0 bases at J, leaving 7 bases unmatched. This CDR3 is 17 amino acids long.

The chain couples TRBV19 to TRBJ2-7, with D uncertain. Germline assignment: CDR1 LNHDA and CDR2 SQIVND (reference sequence). The V and J ends lost 5 bases and 0 bases respectively, with 17 bases between them. The length of the CDR3 is 16 residues. The CDR3 is CASSARLGQLSYEQYF. The CDR3 DNA reads as TGTGCCAGTAGTGCCCGCCTCGGGCAGCTCTCCTACGAGCAGTACTTC. Complete variable domain (other parts from reference TRBV19 and TRBJ2-7): DGGITQSPKYLFRKEGQNVTLSCEQNLNHDAMYWYRQDPGQGLRLIYYSQIVNDFQKGDIAEGYSVSREKKESFPLTVTSAQKNPTAFYLCASSARLGQLSYEQYFGPGTRLTVT.